Here is one T cell receptor beta chain with its context. An end of the junction does not agree with germline; a read error may underlie this. Germline V lookup: CDR1 LNHNV, CDR2 YYDKDF (reference sequence). The CDR3 runs to 16 residues. The entry originates in a study of blood T cell repertoires in COVID-19. Repertoires were generated with immunoSEQ multiplex PCR, while TCRdb's copy carries only in-frame clones and drops some. The repertoire holds 65,000 to 80,000 clones, with 85% to 90% as singletons. The clonotype was recovered from a man aged 45-60 years with active COVID-19. The rearrangement links TRBV15 to TRBJ2-7; D gene uncertain. The sequenced material came from peripheral blood. The CDR3 region has the DNA TGTGCCACCAGCAGAGATTTGCAATCGTACTCCTACGGGCAGTACTTC. It is translated as CATSRDLQSYSYGQYF.